This T cell receptor (beta chain) was sequenced for a study of shared clonotypes between healthy human individuals. Overall study: Three plates each covered CD4 naive and memory; CD8 naive two, CD8 memory one.

Trimming removed 3 bases at V and 6 bases at J, with 15 bases between. Germline V gene sequence: CDR1 SQVTM, CDR2 ANQGSEA. CDR3 size: 13 residues. Broader study findings: It was the few donors that limited the genetic and exposure-history diversity represented.

Naive CD8 cells lacked CD45RO and underwent positive selection for CCR7, leaving out terminally differentiated effector memory CD45RA+ cells. About this clone itself: Its antigen is still unknown.

The run depth of the assay was deep. Measured with immunoSEQ multiplex PCR; TCRdb has only the in-frame clones, and not every one. Among 2 million or so clones listed, around 96% were seen once. This rearrangement joins TRBV29-1 to TRBJ2-7; TRBD2 is a possible D gene (6 bases). Sequencing was done on a sample of naive CD8+ T cells sorted from blood. The receptor's source is a man aged 18 to 35 in good health. DNA for the CDR3: TGCAGCGTTGATACGGGGGTGGAGGGCGAGCAGTACTTC. This encodes CSVDTGVEGEQYF.